The 23 T cell receptor beta chains in this list originate from one sample, sequenced in a study of blood T cell repertoires in COVID-19 (dated by TCRdb to about 2020). The library was prepared using the immunoSEQ multiplex PCR assay. In its TCRdb copy, this immuneACCESS table keeps in-frame sequences only and misses some clones. Where compared with another copy, unresolved V genes explain less than half of these, and the others have no known cause. The sample includes more than 95,000 clones, with about 86% observed a single time. Clones ranked in the top ten supply more than 5% of the sample. The specimen was peripheral blood. These receptors were obtained from a man aged 80 or over with active or convalescent COVID-19.

The chain combines TRBV5-1 with TRBJ2-3, with 7 bases aligning to TRBD1. From germline, CDR1 is SGHRS and CDR2 YFSETQ. Trimming took 0 bases from V and 5 from J; bases not matched to a gene: 3. CDR3 length: 14 amino acids. This CDR3 reads CASSLETGIDTQYF. The DNA of the CDR3 is TGCGCCAGCAGCTTGGAGACAGGGATAGATACGCAGTATTTT.

V gene TRBV7-2 combines with J gene TRBJ2-1; TRBD1 might be the D (6 bases). The V gene's germline CDR1 is SGHTA and CDR2 FQGNSA. CDR3 length: 17 residues. Trimming took 5 bases from V and 5 from J, leaving 22 bases between them. The CDR3 region is CASSTPRGQGYDNEQFF. For the CDR3, the DNA is TGTGCCAGCAGCACCCCTCGAGGGCAGGGGTACGACAATGAGCAGTTCTTC. The full variable domain, in which reference TRBV7-2 and TRBJ2-1 provide the parts outside the CDR3, is GAGVSQSPSNKVTEKGKDVELRCDPISGHTALYWYRQSLGQGLEFLIYFQGNSAPDKSGLPSDRFSAERTGGSVSTLTIQRTQQEDSAVYLCASSTPRGQGYDNEQFFGPGTRLTVL.

V and J are TRBV5-1 and TRBJ1-4; D may be TRBD1 (6 bases). This CDR3 spans 15 amino acids. Per the germline V gene, CDR1 is SGHRS and CDR2 is YFSETQ. Trimming removed 4 bases from V and 8 bases from J, with 18 bases in between. The CDR3 is CASSEALGRGEKLFF. The CDR3 DNA sequence: TGCGCCAGCAGCGAGGCCTTGGGAAGGGGGGAAAAACTGTTTTTT.

V is TRBV13 and J is TRBJ1-3; a weak D match, TRBD1 (5 bases). V lost 3 bases to trimming and J lost 2 bases, with 14 bases between them. CDR3 size: 16 residues. CDR1 and CDR2 (germline): PRHDT, FYEKMQ (reference sequence). CDR3 bases: TGTGCCAGCAGCTTGGGGGGTCAGGCGACTGGAAACACCATATATTTT. Amino acids: CASSLGGQATGNTIYF.

The J gene is TRBJ1-4, the V gene TRBV20-1, with 8 bases fitting TRBD1. Germline loops: CDR1 DFQATT, CDR2 SNEGSKA (reference sequence). V lost 3 bases, J lost 4 bases, and 7 bases stayed unmatched. The CDR3 contains 15 residues. For the CDR3, the DNA is TGCAGTGCTAGTCAGGGGGCGTCGAGTAATGAAAAACTGTTTTTT. Amino acid sequence: CSASQGASSNEKLFF.

This sequence joins TRBV18 and TRBJ2-7; 9 bases match TRBD1. The J segment lost 7 bases and the V segment lost 0 bases, leaving 1 base of the junction unmatched. Germline loops: CDR1 KGHSH, CDR2 LQKENI. CDR3 length equals 13 residues. The DNA of the CDR3 is TGTGCCAGCTCACCACCGGGACAGGGTGAGCAGTACTTC. Its protein is CASSPPGQGEQYF. The full variable domain, rest sourced from reference TRBV18 and TRBJ2-7, is NAGVMQNPRHLVRRRGQEARLRCSPMKGHSHVYWYRQLPEEGLKFMVYLQKENIIDESGMPKERFSAEFPKEGPSILRIQQVVRGDSAAYFCASSPPGQGEQYFGPGTRLTVT.

As to this clone: The identical CDR3 is also encoded by other nucleotide sequences in the sample. The chain carries TRBV5-1 and TRBJ1-2; TRBD1 aligns across 9 bases. There are 14 residues in the CDR3. Germline V gene sequence: CDR1 SGHRS, CDR2 YFSETQ. After removal of 2 bases from V and 4 bases from J, the junction contained 3 bases not matched to a gene. Here the CDR3 reads CASSLGTGIYGYTF. The CDR3 nucleotides are TGCGCCAGCAGCTTAGGGACAGGGATCTATGGCTACACCTTC. The variable domain in full, completed from reference TRBV5-1 and TRBJ1-2, reads KAGVTQTPRYLIKTRGQQVTLSCSPISGHRSVSWYQQTPGQGLQFLFEYFSETQRNKGNFPGRFSGRQFSNSRSEMNVSTLELGDSALYLCASSLGTGIYGYTFGSGTRLTVV.

The V and J genes are TRBV4-3 and TRBJ2-1, with D possibly matching TRBD2 (5 bases). The CDR3 loop spans 18 amino acids. The V gene lost 4 bases and the J gene lost 0 bases, with 19 bases spanning the gap. In germline, CDR1 is LGHNA, CDR2 YSLEER. CDR3 sequence: CASSPSSSRASSYNEQFF. CDR3 bases: TGCGCCAGCAGCCCATCCAGCTCGCGGGCGAGCTCCTACAATGAGCAGTTCTTC.

This chain joins TRBV19 and TRBJ1-1; the match to TRBD1 covers 8 bases. This CDR3 region has 14 residues. J lost 5 bases, V lost 9 bases, and 11 bases had no gene match. Germline-derived CDR1 and CDR2 are LNHDA and SQIVND (reference sequence). The CDR3 here is CASATTGASTEAFF. CDR3 in DNA: TGTGCCAGCGCAACGACAGGGGCAAGTACTGAAGCTTTCTTT.

This chain uses TRBV28 with TRBJ1-4; 8 bases are shared with TRBD1. The germline gives CDR1 MDHEN, CDR2 SYDVKM. Trimming at V came to 6 bases and at J to 8 bases, leaving 8 bases not matched to a gene. CDR3 length: 14 amino acids. CDR3 coding DNA: TGTGCCAGCAGAGCCAGGACAGGGTGGGAAAAACTGTTTTTT. This translates into CASRARTGWEKLFF.

The chain is built from TRBV29-1 and TRBJ1-1; 9 nucleotides align to TRBD1. Trimming removed 7 bases from V and 4 bases from J; junction bases left unmatched: 4. The CDR3 length is 12 residues. Germline V CDR1 and CDR2: SQVTM, ANQGSEA. The CDR3 nucleotides are TGCAGCGGTGAGACAGGGGGCACTGAAGCTTTCTTT. It is translated as CSGETGGTEAFF.

This chain uses TRBV18 with TRBJ1-1, with D unclear. From germline, CDR1 is KGHSH and CDR2 LQKENI. The CDR3 is 12 residues long. The V end was cut by 3 bases, the J end by 5 bases, with 7 bases between. The CDR3 DNA follows: TGTGCCAGCTCACCGACGAGGACTGAAGCTTTCTTT. As protein: CASSPTRTEAFF.

The chain is built from TRBV9 and TRBJ2-7, with 10 bases that match TRBD1. CDR1 is SGDLS, CDR2 YYNGEE, per germline. The CDR3 is 16 amino acids. The junction had 10 bases not matched to a gene; V was cut back by 3 bases and J by 4 bases. This CDR3 reads CASSGTGTGDGYEQYF. The CDR3 DNA reads TGTGCCAGCAGCGGAACCGGGACAGGGGACGGATACGAGCAGTACTTC. Full variable domain (remainder filled in from reference TRBV9 and TRBJ2-7): DSGVTQTPKHLITATGQRVTLRCSPRSGDLSVYWYQQSLDQGLQFLIQYYNGEERAKGNILERFSAQQFPDLHSELNLSSLELGDSALYFCASSGTGTGDGYEQYFGPGTRLTVT.

The V and J genes are TRBV5-6 and TRBJ2-7; TRBD1 aligns across 8 bases. Per germline, CDR1 SGHDT and CDR2 YYEEEE. CDR3 length equals 15 residues. Losses at the gene ends were 4 bases for V and 2 bases for J; bases not matched to a gene: 8. CDR3 region: CASSGWTGWAYEQYF. CDR3 nucleotides: TGTGCCAGCAGCGGTTGGACAGGGTGGGCCTACGAGCAGTACTTC.

The genes are TRBV11-3 and TRBJ2-5, with TRBD1 identical over 8 bases. There are 13 residues in the CDR3. Germline V gene lookup returns CDR1 SGHNT and CDR2 YENEEA. V lost 5 bases to trimming and J lost 4 bases; unmatched junction nucleotides: 3. CDR3: CASSADRGETQYF. DNA of the CDR3: TGTGCCAGCAGCGCCGACAGGGGAGAGACCCAGTACTTC.

The rearrangement uses TRBV6-2 or TRBV6-3 and TRBJ2-7; TRBD1 might be the D (6 bases). V lost 6 bases and J lost 1, with 16 bases in between. The length of the CDR3 is 15 residues. CDR1 is MNHEY and CDR2 is SVGEGT in the germline V gene. CDR3 in amino acids: CASSPLGQYSYEQYF. CDR3 sequence (DNA): TGTGCCAGCAGCCCCTTAGGACAGTATTCCTACGAGCAGTACTTC.

The CDR3 loop is CASSVDRGSETQYF. The DNA for the CDR3 is TGTGCCAGCAGCGTAGACAGGGGTTCGGAGACCCAGTACTTC. The rearrangement uses TRBV9 and TRBJ2-5; 7 positions agree with TRBD1. Unmatched junction bases numbered 4, after V lost 0 bases and J lost 5 bases. The CDR3 spans 14 residues. The V gene's germline CDR1 is SGDLS and CDR2 YYNGEE.

This clone was counted a few times. The CDR3: CASSWGQPLYGYTF. The CDR3 bases are TGTGCCAGCAGCTGGGGACAGCCTCTCTATGGCTACACCTTC. The gene calls are TRBV7-2 and TRBJ1-2; 7 bases align to TRBD1. The J segment lost 4 bases and the V segment lost 4 bases, leaving 6 bases of the junction unmatched. This CDR3 has 14 amino acids. CDR1 is SGHTA, CDR2 FQGNSA, per germline.

This clone was found a few times. This chain uses TRBV6-1 with TRBJ1-4; no definite D call. Germline V CDR1 and CDR2: MNHNS, SASEGT. The CDR3 contains 14 residues. The V end was cut by 0 bases, the J end by 8 bases, with 10 bases between. Here the CDR3 DNA reads TGTGCCAGCAGTGAAGCAGGCGGAGCCGAAAAACTGTTTTTT. It codes for CASSEAGGAEKLFF.

The J gene is TRBJ2-7, the V gene TRBV19; TRBD1 matches 9 bases. The CDR3 sequence is 14 residues long. Germline lookup yields CDR1 LNHDA and CDR2 SQIVND (reference sequence). V shed 4 bases and J 6 bases; nucleotides not matched to a gene: 7. This CDR3 reads CASSTRTGDSEQYF. CDR3 DNA sequence: TGTGCCAGTAGTACCCGGACAGGGGACAGCGAGCAGTACTTC.

The rearrangement joins TRBV6-6 to TRBJ2-7; D may be TRBD1 (5 bases). The germline V and J ends were trimmed by 6 bases and 6 bases, with 12 bases remaining between them. This CDR3 comprises 12 residues. Germline V gene sequence: CDR1 MNHNY, CDR2 SVGAGI (reference sequence). The CDR3 nucleotides read TGTGCCAGCAGCTACACAGGTACCGAGCAGTACTTC. Translation gives CASSYTGTEQYF.

The chain joins TRBV12-3 or TRBV12-4 to TRBJ1-2; no clear D. This CDR3 has 13 amino acids. V shed 8 bases and J shed 7 bases, with 17 bases lying between them. The CDR3 DNA reads as TGTGCCAGCCACGGCAGGAATGGTGGTGGCTACACCTTC. Protein product: CASHGRNGGGYTF.

The chain is built from TRBV6-2 or TRBV6-3 and TRBJ1-6; 11 bases align to TRBD1. Per the germline V gene, CDR1 is MNHEY and CDR2 is SVGEGT. V trimming: 4 bases; J trimming: 7 bases; junction bases outside the gene matches: 9. This CDR3 region has 17 residues. CDR3 DNA: TGTGCCAGCAGTTCTCGGACAGGGGGCGCACAGAATTCACCCCTCCACTTT. Translated: CASSSRTGGAQNSPLHF.